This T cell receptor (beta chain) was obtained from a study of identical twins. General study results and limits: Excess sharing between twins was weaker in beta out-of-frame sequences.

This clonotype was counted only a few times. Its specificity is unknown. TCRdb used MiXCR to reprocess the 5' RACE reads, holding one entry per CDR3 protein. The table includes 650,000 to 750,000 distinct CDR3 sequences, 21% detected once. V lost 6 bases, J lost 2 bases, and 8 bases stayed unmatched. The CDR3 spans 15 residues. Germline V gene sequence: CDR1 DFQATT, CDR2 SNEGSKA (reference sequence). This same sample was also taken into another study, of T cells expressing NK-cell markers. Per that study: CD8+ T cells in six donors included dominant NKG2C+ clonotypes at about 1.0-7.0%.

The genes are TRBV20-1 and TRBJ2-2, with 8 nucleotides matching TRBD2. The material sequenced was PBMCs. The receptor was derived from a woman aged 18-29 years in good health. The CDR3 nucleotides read TGCAGTGCGTGGATAGCGGGACTCAACACCGGGGAGCTGTTTTTT. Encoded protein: CSAWIAGLNTGELFF.